This T cell receptor (beta chain) was sequenced during a study of cytomegalovirus exposure and HLA in healthy donors. Study summary: Within an early data release were around 87 million unique TCRs drawn from HLA-typed donors.

Study-wide results and caveats: Many donors shared some public TCRs, even though most TCR sequences were rare. The classifier reportedly diagnosed cytomegalovirus status with high sensitivity and specificity.

Of note for this clone: No antigen is known for it.

CDR1 and CDR2 (germline): LNHDA, SQIVND (reference sequence). CDR3 size: 16 residues. V dropped 3 bases and J dropped 10; count of bases not matched to a gene: 10. In the PCR, 60 Vbeta and 13 Jbeta primers were used. The table came from immunoSEQ multiplex PCR; TCRdb's copy has only in-frame clones and leaves some out. The sample holds 100,000 to 150,000 clones, over 70% seen once. The sequenced sample consisted of PBMCs. V usage is TRBV19 and J usage is TRBJ2-1; 12 bases fit TRBD2. The sequence was collected from a man between 18 and 29 years old in good health and CMV-seropositive. The CDR3 loop reads CASSIRASGRAQEQFF. CDR3 DNA: TGTGCCAGTAGTATTAGGGCTAGCGGGAGGGCACAAGAGCAGTTCTTC. The full variable domain, in which reference TRBV19 and TRBJ2-1 provide the parts outside the CDR3, is DGGITQSPKYLFRKEGQNVTLSCEQNLNHDAMYWYRQDPGQGLRLIYYSQIVNDFQKGDIAEGYSVSREKKESFPLTVTSAQKNPTAFYLCASSIRASGRAQEQFFGPGTRLTVL.